These T cell receptor beta chains were read from a single sample in a study of blood T cell repertoires in COVID-19. The table came from immunoSEQ multiplex PCR; TCRdb's copy has only in-frame clones and leaves some out. The sample yields roughly 200,000 clones, 88% seen once. Sequencing input: peripheral blood. These receptors originate from a man between 18 and 29 years old with active or convalescent COVID-19. CDR3s include the opening cysteine and the closing phenylalanine or tryptophan. Each record gives: V gene, J gene, D gene, clone size, CDR3 protein, CDR3 DNA. D genes are given only for firm matches. Size tells how often a clone was seen (once, few, many) or the class of an expanded clone, and some rows leave it out.

TRBV6-6,TRBJ2-3,TRBD2,.,CASNIPGLAQDTQYF,TGTGCCAGCAACATCCCGGGACTAGCACAGGATACGCAGTATTTT
TRBV6-2/TRBV6-3,TRBJ2-7,TRBD1,.,CASSFETTGQRAQYF,TGTGCCAGCAGTTTTGAAACGACAGGGCAACGTGCGCAGTACTTC
TRBV12-3/TRBV12-4,TRBJ2-3,.,.,CASSPPSADTQYF,TGTGCCAGCAGTCCGCCTAGCGCAGATACGCAGTATTTT
TRBV10-3,TRBJ2-2,.,once,CAISESGGLNTGELFF,TGTGCCATCAGTGAGTCGGGGGGGCTGAACACCGGGGAGCTGTTTTTT
TRBV30,TRBJ1-2,.,.,CAWRKGDYGYTF,TGTGCCTGGAGGAAAGGGGACTATGGCTACACCTTC
TRBV7-6,TRBJ1-2,TRBD1,once,CASSLNQQGSGYTF,TGTGCCAGCAGCTTAAACCAACAGGGGTCTGGCTACACCTTC
TRBV7-2,TRBJ2-1,TRBD2,few,CASSYSGRASDNEQFF,TGTGCCAGCAGCTATAGCGGGAGGGCCTCGGACAATGAGCAGTTCTTC
TRBV5-5,TRBJ2-7,.,.,CASSLTGAGEQYF,TGTGCCAGCAGCTTGACTGGGGCCGGGGAGCAGTACTTC
TRBV19,TRBJ2-4,.,.,CASSIQGAKNIQYF,TGTGCCAGTAGTATACAGGGGGCCAAAAACATTCAGTACTTC
TRBV6-2/TRBV6-3,TRBJ1-5,.,.,CASSYEISNQPQHF,TGTGCCAGCAGTTATGAGATAAGCAATCAGCCCCAGCATTTT
TRBV7-2,TRBJ2-3,.,.,CASSLRMGQVDTQYF,TGTGCCAGCAGCTTAAGGATGGGGCAGGTAGATACGCAGTATTTT
TRBV19,TRBJ2-1,.,.,CASSMTASSYNEQFF,TGTGCCAGTAGTATGACAGCGAGCTCCTACAATGAGCAGTTCTTC
TRBV3-1/TRBV3-2,TRBJ1-2,.,once,CASSLLGATLVRTF,TGTGCCAGCAGCCTATTGGGGGCAACCCTTGTTCGTACCTTC
TRBV5-1,TRBJ2-1,TRBD2,.,CASTPGLTSGGGEEQFF,TGCGCCAGCACCCCTGGTTTGACTAGCGGGGGGGGTGAGGAGCAGTTCTTC
TRBV7-2,TRBJ1-2,.,.,CASSSQGWASYGYTF,TGTGCCAGCAGCTCGCAGGGATGGGCCAGCTATGGCTACACCTTC
TRBV2,TRBJ2-3,TRBD2,.,CASRYLTGEGTDTQYF,TGTGCCAGCAGATACCTTACGGGGGAGGGAACAGATACGCAGTATTTT
TRBV5-1,TRBJ1-1,.,.,CASSPRSGNTEAFF,TGCGCCAGCAGCCCCCGGTCAGGGAACACTGAAGCTTTCTTT
TRBV5-1,TRBJ1-2,TRBD1,.,CASSVRDRGVGYTF,TGCGCCAGCAGCGTACGGGACAGGGGAGTGGGCTACACCTTC
TRBV7-2,TRBJ1-6,.,.,CASSLAAPDNSPLHF,TGTGCCAGCAGCTTGGCGGCGCCGGATAATTCACCCCTCCACTTT
TRBV6-5,TRBJ1-4,.,.,CASRTDNEKLFF,TGTGCCAGCCGGACTGACAATGAAAAACTGTTTTTT
TRBV2,TRBJ1-2,.,.,CASRAQGGYTF,TGTGCCAGCAGAGCCCAGGGGGGCTACACCTTC
TRBV12-1,TRBJ1-1,.,.,CASSVEGLAAPTSGVTEAFF,TGTGCCAGCAGCGTTGAGGGGTTGGCGGCACCCACCTCAGGGGTTACTGAAGCTTTCTTT
TRBV6-5,TRBJ1-5,TRBD1,.,CASSGTDGQPQHF,TGTGCCAGCAGCGGGACAGACGGACAGCCCCAGCATTTT
TRBV21-1,TRBJ2-7,.,.,CASSKGAGTGTFYEQYF,TGTGCCAGCAGCAAAGGGGCCGGGACAGGGACATTCTACGAGCAGTACTTC
TRBV5-4,TRBJ2-1,TRBD2,.,CASSWGLAGVGQFF,TGTGCCAGCAGCTGGGGACTAGCGGGAGTTGGGCAGTTCTTC
TRBV19,TRBJ1-1,.,.,CASSIVVGTEAFF,TGTGCCAGTAGTATAGTTGTCGGCACTGAAGCTTTCTTT
TRBV2,TRBJ1-1,.,once,CASSVGNRRGLRTEAFF,TGTGCCAGCAGTGTGGGGAACAGGCGGGGGCTCCGGACTGAAGCTTTCTTT
TRBV10-3,TRBJ2-7,TRBD1,.,CAISWDREPTYEQYF,TGTGCCATCAGTTGGGACAGGGAGCCGACCTACGAGCAGTACTTC
TRBV29-1,TRBJ1-3,.,.,CSVRQGNTIYF,TGCAGCGTACGACAGGGAAACACCATATATTTT
TRBV19,TRBJ1-1,.,.,CASSIGLTTPGTEAFF,TGTGCCAGTAGTATAGGTTTAACGACCCCAGGCACTGAAGCTTTCTTT
TRBV10-3,TRBJ1-2,.,.,CAISESNSYYGYTF,TGTGCCATCAGTGAGTCTAACAGTTACTATGGCTACACCTTC
TRBV5-1,TRBJ2-1,TRBD2,.,CASSRSGRLYEQFF,TGCGCCAGCAGCCGTAGCGGGAGACTCTATGAGCAGTTCTTC
TRBV11-2,TRBJ1-1,.,.,CASSLNRLNTEAFF,TGTGCCAGCAGCTTGAACAGACTGAACACTGAAGCTTTCTTT
TRBV27,TRBJ1-3,.,.,CASSLGSGAGNTIYF,TGTGCCAGCAGTTTAGGCTCAGGGGCTGGAAACACCATATATTTT
TRBV18,TRBJ1-2,.,.,CASSPGGSNYGYTF,TGTGCCAGCTCACCTGGGGGGTCTAACTATGGCTACACCTTC
TRBV28,TRBJ2-7,TRBD2,.,CASTTTSGGREQYF,TGTGCCAGCACGACAACCAGCGGGGGGCGCGAGCAGTACTTC